The clone carrying this TCR beta chain was seen only once. The antigen remains undetermined. This entry comes from a study of cytomegalovirus exposure and HLA in healthy donors. Overall study: Early released data had tens of millions of unique TCRs, all coming from HLA-typed donors.

Researchers ran the PCR with 60 Vbeta and 13 Jbeta primers. Assay used: immunoSEQ multiplex PCR; TCRdb lists only in-frame clones, some missing. The sample lists 130,000 to 150,000 clones; approximately 80% were seen once. Broader study findings: The likely origin of a cluster of highly shared sequence variants was a sequencing artifact. Later genetic work tied a missense DCLRE1C variant to beta-chain V and J trimming. Earlier analysis looked at TCR beta V segments, and most were productive about 87% or about 30% of the time.

Germline V gene sequence: CDR1 MDHEN, CDR2 SYDVKM. This CDR3 contains 12 residues. Losses at the gene ends were 10 bases for V and 10 bases for J; bases not matched to a gene: 3. The sequencing sample was made of PBMCs. The gene calls are TRBV28 and TRBJ1-6, with 11 nucleotides matching TRBD1. This sequence was found in a boy aged 2 to 10 in good health and CMV-seronegative. The CDR3 reads CAIGTGGSPLHF. CDR3 nucleotide sequence: TGTGCCATCGGGACAGGGGGATCACCCCTCCACTTT.